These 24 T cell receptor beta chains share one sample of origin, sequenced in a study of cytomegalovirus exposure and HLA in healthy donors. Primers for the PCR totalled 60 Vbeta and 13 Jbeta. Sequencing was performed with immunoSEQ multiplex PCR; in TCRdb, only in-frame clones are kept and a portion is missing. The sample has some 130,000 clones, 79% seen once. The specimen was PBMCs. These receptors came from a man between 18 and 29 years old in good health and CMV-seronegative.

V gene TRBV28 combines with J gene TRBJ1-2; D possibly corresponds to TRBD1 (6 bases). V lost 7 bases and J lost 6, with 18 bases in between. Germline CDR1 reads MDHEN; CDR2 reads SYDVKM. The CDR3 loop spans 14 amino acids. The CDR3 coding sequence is TGTGCCAGCACGCCAGGGGTGAACCGCCATGGCTACACCTTC. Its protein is CASTPGVNRHGYTF.

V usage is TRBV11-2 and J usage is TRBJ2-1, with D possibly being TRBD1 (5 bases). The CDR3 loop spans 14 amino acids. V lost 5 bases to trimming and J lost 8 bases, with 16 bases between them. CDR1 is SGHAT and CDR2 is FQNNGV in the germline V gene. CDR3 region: CASSPTDTLDEQFF. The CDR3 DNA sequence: TGTGCCAGCAGCCCCACGGACACCTTAGATGAGCAGTTCTTC.

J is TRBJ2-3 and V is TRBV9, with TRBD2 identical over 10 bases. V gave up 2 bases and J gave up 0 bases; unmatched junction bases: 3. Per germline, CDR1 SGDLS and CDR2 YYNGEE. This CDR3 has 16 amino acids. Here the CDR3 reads CASSVGSGRSTDTQYF. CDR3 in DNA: TGTGCCAGCAGCGTGGGTAGCGGGAGGAGCACAGATACGCAGTATTTT.

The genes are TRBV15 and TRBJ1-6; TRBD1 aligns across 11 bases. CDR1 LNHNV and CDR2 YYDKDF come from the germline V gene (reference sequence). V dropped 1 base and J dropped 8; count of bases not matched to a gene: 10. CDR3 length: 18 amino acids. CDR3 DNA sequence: TGTGCCACCAGCAGAGTGGGGGGGACAGGGGGTATTCATTCACCCCTCCACTTT. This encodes CATSRVGGTGGIHSPLHF.

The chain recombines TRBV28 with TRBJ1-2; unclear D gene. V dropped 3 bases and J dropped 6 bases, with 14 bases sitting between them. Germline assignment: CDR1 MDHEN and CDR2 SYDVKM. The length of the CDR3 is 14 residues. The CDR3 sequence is CASSFNAQLNGYTF. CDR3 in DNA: TGTGCCAGCAGTTTTAACGCACAGCTCAATGGCTACACCTTC.

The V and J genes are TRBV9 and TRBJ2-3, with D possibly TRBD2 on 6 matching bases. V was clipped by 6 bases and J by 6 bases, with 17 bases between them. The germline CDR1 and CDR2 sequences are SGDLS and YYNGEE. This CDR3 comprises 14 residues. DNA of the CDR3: TGTGCCAGCACCGCCAAGCCTGGGGGGGATACGCAGTATTTT. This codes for CASTAKPGGDTQYF.

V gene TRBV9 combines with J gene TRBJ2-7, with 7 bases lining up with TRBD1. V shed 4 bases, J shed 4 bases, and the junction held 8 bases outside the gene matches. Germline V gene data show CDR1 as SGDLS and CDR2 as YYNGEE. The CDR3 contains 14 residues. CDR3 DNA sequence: TGTGCCAGCAGCCCGGGACAGCTACCTTACGAGCAGTACGTC. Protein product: CASSPGQLPYEQYV.

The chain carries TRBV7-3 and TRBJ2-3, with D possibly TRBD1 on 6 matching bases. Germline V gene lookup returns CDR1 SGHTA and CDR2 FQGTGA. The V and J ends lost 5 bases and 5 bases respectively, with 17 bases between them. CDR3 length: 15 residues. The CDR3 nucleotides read TGTGCCAGCAGCACAACCAATCTACAGGGAGATACGCAGTATTTT. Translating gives CASSTTNLQGDTQYF.

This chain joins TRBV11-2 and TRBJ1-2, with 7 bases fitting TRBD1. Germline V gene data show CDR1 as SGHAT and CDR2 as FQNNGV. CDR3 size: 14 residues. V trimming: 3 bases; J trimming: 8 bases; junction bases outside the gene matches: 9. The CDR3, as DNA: TGTGCCAGCAGCTTCACAGGGGACGCGGTGGGCTACACCTTC. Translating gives CASSFTGDAVGYTF.

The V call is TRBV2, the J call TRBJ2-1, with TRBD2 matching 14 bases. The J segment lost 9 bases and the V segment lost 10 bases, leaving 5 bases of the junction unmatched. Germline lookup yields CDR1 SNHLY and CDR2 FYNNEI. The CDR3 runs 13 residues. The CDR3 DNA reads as TGTGCCACCCTTGGACTAGCGGGAGGTGAGCAGTTCTTC. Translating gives CATLGLAGGEQFF.

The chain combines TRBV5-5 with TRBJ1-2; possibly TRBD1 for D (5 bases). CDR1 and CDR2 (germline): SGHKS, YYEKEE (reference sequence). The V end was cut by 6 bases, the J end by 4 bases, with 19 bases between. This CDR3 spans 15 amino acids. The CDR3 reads CASNSQWGGAYGYTF. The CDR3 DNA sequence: TGTGCCAGCAACTCCCAATGGGGCGGAGCCTATGGCTACACCTTC.

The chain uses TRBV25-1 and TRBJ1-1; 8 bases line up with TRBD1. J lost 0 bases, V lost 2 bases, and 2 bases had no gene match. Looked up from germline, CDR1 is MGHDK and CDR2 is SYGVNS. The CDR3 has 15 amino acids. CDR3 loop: CASSEDRGMNTEAFF. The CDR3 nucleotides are TGTGCCAGCAGTGAAGACAGGGGCATGAACACTGAAGCTTTCTTT.

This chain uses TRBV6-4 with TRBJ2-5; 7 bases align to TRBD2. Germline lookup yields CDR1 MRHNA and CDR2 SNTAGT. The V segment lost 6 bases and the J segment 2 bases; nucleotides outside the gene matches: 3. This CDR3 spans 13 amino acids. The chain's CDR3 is CASSRTRQETQYF. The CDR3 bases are TGTGCCAGCAGCAGGACTAGACAAGAGACCCAGTACTTC.

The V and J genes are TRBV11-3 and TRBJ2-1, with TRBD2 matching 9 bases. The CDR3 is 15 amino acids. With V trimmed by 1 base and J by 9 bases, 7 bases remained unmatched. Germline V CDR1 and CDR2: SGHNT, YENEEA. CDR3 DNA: TGTGCCAGCAGCTTAGCGGTAGCGGGAGAGGGTGAGCAGTTCTTC. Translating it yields CASSLAVAGEGEQFF. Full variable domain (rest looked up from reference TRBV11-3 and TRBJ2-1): EAGVVQSPRYKIIEKKQPVAFWCNPISGHNTLYWYLQNLGQGPELLIRYENEEAVDDSQLPKDRFSAERLKGVDSTLKIQPAELGDSAVYLCASSLAVAGEGEQFFGPGTRLTVL.

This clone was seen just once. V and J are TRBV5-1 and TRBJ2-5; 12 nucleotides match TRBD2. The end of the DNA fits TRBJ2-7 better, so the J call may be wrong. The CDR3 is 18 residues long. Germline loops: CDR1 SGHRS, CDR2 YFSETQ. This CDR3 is CASSLGLPGLAGTYEQYF. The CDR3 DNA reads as TGCGCCAGCAGCTTGGGTCTACCGGGACTAGCGGGTACCTACGAGCAGTACTTC.

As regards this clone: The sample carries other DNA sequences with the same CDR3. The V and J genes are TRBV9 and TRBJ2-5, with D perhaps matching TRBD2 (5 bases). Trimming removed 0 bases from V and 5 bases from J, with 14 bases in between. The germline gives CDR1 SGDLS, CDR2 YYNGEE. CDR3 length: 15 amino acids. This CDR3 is CASSVVPGSGETQYF. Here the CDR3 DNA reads TGTGCCAGCAGCGTAGTACCGGGATCCGGGGAGACCCAGTACTTC.

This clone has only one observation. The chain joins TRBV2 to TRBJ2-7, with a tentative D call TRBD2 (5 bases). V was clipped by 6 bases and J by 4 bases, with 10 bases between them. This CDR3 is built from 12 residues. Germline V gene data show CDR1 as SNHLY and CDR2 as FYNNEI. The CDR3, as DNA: TGTGCCAGCAGGACTAATGGGTACGAGCAGTACGTC. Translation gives CASRTNGYEQYV.

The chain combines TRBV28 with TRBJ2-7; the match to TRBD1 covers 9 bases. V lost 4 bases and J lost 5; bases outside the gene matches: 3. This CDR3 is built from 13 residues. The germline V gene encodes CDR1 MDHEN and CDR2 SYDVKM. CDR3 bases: TGTGCCAGCAGTTCGGGACAGGGTAACGAGCAGTACTTC. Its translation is CASSSGQGNEQYF.

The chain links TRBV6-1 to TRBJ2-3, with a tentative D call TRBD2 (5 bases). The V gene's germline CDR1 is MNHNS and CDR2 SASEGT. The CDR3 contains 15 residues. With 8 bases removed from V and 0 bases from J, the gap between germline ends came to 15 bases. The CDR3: CASEEVGRSTDTQYF. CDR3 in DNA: TGTGCCAGCGAGGAGGTCGGTAGAAGCACAGATACGCAGTATTTT.

The CDR3 DNA reads as TGTGCCAGCAGCTTAACGAACGGGAAAGGGGAGACCCAGTACTTC. It encodes CASSLTNGKGETQYF. This chain connects TRBV7-3 to TRBJ2-5, with a weak D call TRBD2 (5 bases). Trimming removed 0 bases from V and 5 bases from J, with 13 bases in between. This CDR3 has 15 amino acids. CDR1 is SGHTA and CDR2 is FQGTGA in the germline V gene.

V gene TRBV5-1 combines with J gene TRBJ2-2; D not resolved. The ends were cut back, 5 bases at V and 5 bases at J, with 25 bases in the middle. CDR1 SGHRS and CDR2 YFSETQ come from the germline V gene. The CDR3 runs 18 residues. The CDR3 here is CASSHLFTTRVGTGELFF. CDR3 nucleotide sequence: TGCGCCAGCAGTCACCTCTTCACTACCCGGGTAGGAACCGGGGAGCTGTTTTTT. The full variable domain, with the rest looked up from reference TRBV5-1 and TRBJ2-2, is KAGVTQTPRYLIKTRGQQVTLSCSPISGHRSVSWYQQTPGQGLQFLFEYFSETQRNKGNFPGRFSGRQFSNSRSEMNVSTLELGDSALYLCASSHLFTTRVGTGELFFGEGSRLTVL.

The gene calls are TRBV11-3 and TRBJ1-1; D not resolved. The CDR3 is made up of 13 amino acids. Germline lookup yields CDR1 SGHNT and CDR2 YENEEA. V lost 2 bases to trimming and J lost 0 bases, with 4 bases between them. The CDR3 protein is CASSLHMNTEAFF. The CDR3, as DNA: TGTGCCAGCAGCTTACACATGAACACTGAAGCTTTCTTT.

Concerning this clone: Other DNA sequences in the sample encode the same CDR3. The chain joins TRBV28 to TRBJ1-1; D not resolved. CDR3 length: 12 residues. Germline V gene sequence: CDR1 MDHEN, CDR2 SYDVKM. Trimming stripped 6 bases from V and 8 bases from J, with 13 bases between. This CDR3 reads CASRPPPGEAFF. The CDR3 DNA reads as TGTGCCAGCAGACCACCGCCGGGGGAAGCTTTCTTT.

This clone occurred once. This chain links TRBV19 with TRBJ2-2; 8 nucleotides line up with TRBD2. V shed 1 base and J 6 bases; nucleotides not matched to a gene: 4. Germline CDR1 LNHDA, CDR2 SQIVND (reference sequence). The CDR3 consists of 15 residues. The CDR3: CASSIASGSSGELFF. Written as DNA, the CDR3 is TGTGCCAGTAGTATAGCCAGCGGGAGTTCCGGGGAGCTGTTTTTT.